This T cell receptor (beta chain) was documented in a study of response to subunit inactivated influenza vaccine. Each CDR3 protein is one row after TCRdb ran MiXCR on the RT-PCR reads. The table includes more than 450,000 distinct CDR3 sequences, approximately 7.6% detected once. This clonotype appeared a few times. Its antigen remains unknown. General study findings and limits: After each seasonal influenza vaccination, few new T cells are recruited, the authors suggested.

Germline assignment: CDR1 SNHLY and CDR2 FYNNEI. The CDR3 loop spans 14 amino acids. Deletions cut 9 bases from V and 2 bases from J, with 13 bases between. This receptor was obtained from a man aged 50 to 69 who received an inactivated influenza vaccine. The specimen comprised PBMCs from blood, sampled less than 30 months after vaccination. V gene TRBV2 combines with J gene TRBJ2-2; D is perhaps TRBD1 or TRBD2 (5 bases each). The CDR3 bases are TGTGCCAGTGGGACCGGACGAAACACCGGGGAGCTGTTTTTT. As protein: CASGTGRNTGELFF.